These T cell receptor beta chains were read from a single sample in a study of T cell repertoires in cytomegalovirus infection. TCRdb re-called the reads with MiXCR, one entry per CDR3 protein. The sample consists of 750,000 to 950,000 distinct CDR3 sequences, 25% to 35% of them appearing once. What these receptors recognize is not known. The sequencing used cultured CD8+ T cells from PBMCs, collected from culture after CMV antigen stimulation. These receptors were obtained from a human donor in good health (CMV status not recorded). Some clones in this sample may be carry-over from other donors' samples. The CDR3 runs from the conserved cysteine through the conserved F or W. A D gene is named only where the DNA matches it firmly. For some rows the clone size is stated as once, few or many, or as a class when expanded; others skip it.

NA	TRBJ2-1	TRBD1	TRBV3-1	CASSQGGTGYYNEQFF	TGTGCCAGCAGCCAAGGCGGGACAGGGTATTACAATGAGCAGTTCTTC
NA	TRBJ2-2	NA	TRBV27	CASSDSASVPGELFF	TGTGCCAGCAGCGATTCGGCTAGCGTCCCCGGGGAGCTGTTTTTT
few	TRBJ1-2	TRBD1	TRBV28	CASSFVTGGWNYGYTF	TGTGCCAGCAGTTTCGTAACAGGGGGCTGGAACTATGGCTACACCTTC
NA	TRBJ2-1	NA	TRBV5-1	CASQIGSGEQFF	TGCGCCAGCCAGATCGGGAGTGGTGAGCAGTTCTTC
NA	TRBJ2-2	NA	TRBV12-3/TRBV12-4	CASSFLFPGELFF	TGTGCCAGCAGTTTTTTGTTTCCCGGGGAGCTGTTTTTT
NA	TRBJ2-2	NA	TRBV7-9	CASSLRNRVYTGELFF	TGTGCCAGCAGCTTAAGGAACAGGGTATACACCGGGGAGCTGTTTTTT
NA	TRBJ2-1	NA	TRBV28	CASSPPTGNRYNEQFF	TGTGCCAGCAGTCCCCCAACAGGGAACCGCTACAATGAGCAGTTCTTC
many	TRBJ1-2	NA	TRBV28	CASSLRGEGGGYTF	TGTGCCAGCAGTTTACGGGGCGAGGGAGGCGGCTACACCTTC
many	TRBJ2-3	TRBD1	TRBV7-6	CASSLGQGDTDTQYF	TGTGCCAGCAGCCTAGGACAGGGGGACACAGATACGCAGTATTTT
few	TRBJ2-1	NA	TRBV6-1	CASLLTNSNEQFF	TGTGCCAGTCTTCTTACAAACAGCAATGAGCAGTTCTTC
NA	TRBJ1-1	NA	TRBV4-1	CASSQTLMSEAFF	TGCGCCAGCAGCCAAACATTAATGTCTGAAGCTTTCTTT
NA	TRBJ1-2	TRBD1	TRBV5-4	CASSLAGQGALGYGYTF	TGTGCCAGCAGCTTGGCCGGACAGGGGGCGCTGGGCTATGGCTACACCTTC